A selection of T cell receptor beta chains follows, all from one sample in a study of blood T cells in healthy people across ages. Using its own MiXCR run on the 5' RACE reads, TCRdb lists one record per CDR3 protein. This sample has hundreds of thousands of distinct CDR3 sequences, with 40% to 50% found just once. Material: blood. These receptor sequences come from a man aged 60-69 years in good health. Each CDR3 is given with its conserved first and last residue. D genes are given only for firm matches. Only part of the rows carry a size: once, few, many, or a class if the clone is expanded.

clone size,D gene,J gene,V gene,CDR3 protein,CDR3 DNA
once,NA,TRBJ1-1,TRBV9,CASSPTDRRTEAFF,TGTGCCAGCAGCCCCACGGACCGAAGGACTGAAGCTTTCTTT
NA,NA,TRBJ2-3,TRBV5-5,CASSSVPGILTDTQYF,TGTGCCAGCAGCTCGGTCCCAGGGATCCTCACAGATACGCAGTATTTT
NA,NA,TRBJ2-7,TRBV7-2,CASSPWEDSYEQYF,TGTGCCAGCAGCCCGTGGGAAGACTCCTACGAGCAGTACTTC
few,TRBD2,TRBJ2-1,TRBV6-5,CASSYSSSSGRENEQFF,TGTGCCAGCAGTTACTCGAGTTCCAGCGGGAGGGAAAATGAGCAGTTCTTC
NA,NA,TRBJ1-2,TRBV18,CASSPTGTPGGYTF,TGTGCCAGCTCGCCAACCGGGACGCCCGGCGGCTACACCTTC
NA,NA,TRBJ1-1,TRBV10-3,CAISEPNGPWTFF,TGTGCCATCAGTGAGCCGAACGGGCCCTGGACTTTCTTT
many,NA,TRBJ2-7,TRBV28,CASSPQDAYEQYF,TGTGCCAGCAGTCCCCAAGACGCCTACGAGCAGTACTTC
few,NA,TRBJ1-6,TRBV14,CASSRRDGYNSPLHF,TGTGCCAGCAGTCGCCGGGACGGATATAATTCACCCCTCCACTTT
NA,NA,TRBJ1-2,TRBV6-5,CASSSGPIQGGYTF,TGTGCCAGCAGTTCCGGGCCCATTCAAGGTGGCTACACCTTC
few,NA,TRBJ2-7,TRBV10-3,CATRYVDSTHEQYF,TGTGCCACCCGGTACGTGGATAGTACCCACGAGCAGTACTTC
few,NA,TRBJ2-7,TRBV25-1,CASSDDSDEQYF,TGTGCCAGCAGTGACGACTCGGACGAGCAGTACTTC
few,TRBD1,TRBJ1-1,TRBV5-1,CASRGGGSQGWGTEAFF,TGCGCCAGCAGAGGAGGAGGCTCACAGGGGTGGGGGACTGAAGCTTTCTTT
few,NA,TRBJ2-1,TRBV7-3,CASSLGTPNNEQFF,TGTGCCAGCAGCTTAGGAACACCTAACAATGAGCAGTTCTTC
NA,NA,TRBJ1-4,TRBV6-6,CASKEGPNEKLFF,TGTGCCAGCAAGGAGGGCCCTAATGAAAAACTGTTTTTT
few,NA,TRBJ2-7,TRBV13,CASSETGFYEQYF,TGTGCCAGCAGCGAGACAGGTTTCTACGAGCAGTACTTC
once,TRBD2,TRBJ2-5,TRBV7-7,CASSSSSGGAGTGPVETQYF,TGTGCTAGCAGCTCCTCTAGCGGGGGGGCCGGGACTGGCCCAGTAGAGACCCAGTACTTC
once,NA,TRBJ2-2,TRBV29-1,CSDRDRNTGGLFF,TGCAGCGACAGGGACCGCAACACCGGGGGGCTGTTTTTT
many,TRBD1,TRBJ2-7,TRBV5-1,CASSPGQGRYEQYF,TGCGCCAGCAGCCCGGGACAGGGGAGGTACGAGCAGTACTTC
many,NA,TRBJ1-4,TRBV25-1,CASSDLTGNEKLFF,TGTGCCAGCAGTGACCTTACGGGGAACGAAAAACTGTTTTTT
few,TRBD1,TRBJ2-7,TRBV18,CASSPRGTGIYEQYF,TGTGCCAGCTCACCAAGGGGGACAGGGATTTACGAGCAGTACTTC
few,TRBD2,TRBJ2-1,TRBV7-2,CASSLNSRLAGNNEQFF,TGTGCCAGCAGCTTAAATAGCCGACTAGCGGGGAACAATGAGCAGTTCTTC
NA,TRBD2,TRBJ2-5,TRBV7-6,CASSPTSGGYQETQYF,TGTGCCAGCAGTCCGACTAGCGGGGGCTACCAAGAGACCCAGTACTTC
few,NA,TRBJ2-5,TRBV7-9,CASSIPKGYTETQYF,TGTGCCAGCAGCATCCCTAAGGGATATACGGAGACCCAGTACTTC
few,NA,TRBJ2-7,TRBV5-1,CASSLGQSLSYEQYF,TGCGCCAGCAGCTTGGGACAGTCCCTATCCTACGAGCAGTACTTC
NA,TRBD2,TRBJ2-3,TRBV12-3/TRBV12-4,CASSFRAGGPDTQYF,TGTGCCAGCAGTTTTCGTGCGGGGGGGCCGGATACGCAGTATTTT
NA,TRBD1,TRBJ2-7,TRBV10-2,CATWGRGQVTYEQYF,TGCGCCACCTGGGGGAGAGGACAGGTAACCTACGAGCAGTACTTC
NA,TRBD1,TRBJ1-2,TRBV6-1,CASRIDRVNYGYTF,TGTGCCAGCAGGATTGACAGGGTTAACTATGGCTACACCTTC
NA,NA,TRBJ2-7,TRBV24-1,CATSDNYEQYF,TGTGCCACCAGTGATAACTACGAGCAGTACTTC
NA,NA,TRBJ1-4,TRBV27,CASSLGKNEELFF,TGTGCCAGCAGTTTGGGGAAAAATGAAGAACTGTTTTTT
NA,TRBD2,TRBJ2-1,TRBV7-9,CASSLYFGGTSGYNEQFF,TGTGCCAGCAGCTTATATTTTGGGGGGACTAGCGGCTACAATGAGCAGTTCTTC
NA,NA,TRBJ2-7,TRBV20-1,CSAREGAPYEQYF,TGCAGTGCTAGAGAGGGGGCGCCGTACGAGCAGTACTTC
once,NA,TRBJ2-2,TRBV3-1,CASSQGGASNTGELFF,TGTGCCAGCAGCCAAGGGGGGGCCAGCAACACCGGGGAGCTGTTTTTT
NA,NA,TRBJ2-3,TRBV12-3/TRBV12-4,CASAEGTDTQYF,TGTGCCAGCGCAGAGGGCACAGATACGCAGTATTTT
NA,TRBD1,TRBJ2-1,TRBV6-1,CASTSGTGMDNEQFF,TGTGCCAGCACCTCCGGGACAGGGATGGACAATGAGCAGTTCTTC
few,NA,TRBJ1-2,TRBV20-1,CSARTAGAYGYTF,TGCAGTGCTCGGACCGCCGGGGCCTATGGCTACACCTTC
NA,TRBD1,TRBJ2-1,TRBV24-1,CATSVRDRQFF,TGTGCCACCAGTGTGAGGGACAGGCAGTTCTTC
NA,TRBD2,TRBJ2-3,TRBV9,CASSAGLVTDTQYF,TGTGCCAGCAGCGCGGGACTAGTCACAGATACGCAGTATTTT
NA,TRBD1,TRBJ1-2,TRBV7-2,CASSTGQGNYGYTF,TGTGCCAGCTCGACAGGGCAAGGGAACTATGGCTACACCTTC
few,TRBD1,TRBJ1-2,TRBV20-1,CSSYGTGAVYTF,TGCAGTTCATACGGGACAGGGGCGGTCTACACCTTC
NA,NA,TRBJ2-3,TRBV14,CASSLGTFSTDTQYF,TGTGCCAGCAGCCTCGGGACATTTAGCACAGATACGCAGTATTTT
few,NA,TRBJ1-5,TRBV6-6,CASSSVNSNQPQHF,TGTGCCAGCAGTTCAGTAAATAGCAATCAGCCCCAGCATTTT
few,TRBD2,TRBJ2-5,TRBV5-1,CASSLWLAGGRGTQYF,TGCGCCAGCAGCTTGTGGCTAGCGGGGGGCCGGGGGACCCAGTACTTC
few,NA,TRBJ2-5,TRBV28,CASSSNPTETQYF,TGTGCCAGCAGTTCCAACCCCACCGAGACCCAGTACTTC
few,NA,TRBJ2-1,TRBV7-2,CASRLRSRIYEQFF,TGTGCCAGCAGGTTGCGATCGCGGATCTATGAGCAGTTCTTC
NA,TRBD1,TRBJ1-2,TRBV11-2,CASSLDQTGVLGYTF,TGTGCCAGCAGCTTAGATCAGACAGGGGTCCTTGGCTACACCTTC